This T cell receptor beta chain was obtained from a study of CD8+ T cells in alopecia areata. Findings and limits, study-wide: Across lesional scalp, and particularly alopecia totalis/universalis, clonality surpassed that of normal scalp.

Remarks on this clone: Its matching antigen is unknown.

The sequencing template was cDNA reverse transcribed from extracted RNA. TCRdb's table, derived via immunoSEQ multiplex PCR, lists solely in-frame clones and lacks some. Among 110,000 to 150,000 clones listed, roughly 62% were seen once. The CDR3 extends over 15 amino acids. The germline CDR1 and CDR2 sequences are SGHTA and FQGNSA. Trimming took off 1 base at V and 0 bases at J, with 10 bases between the two ends. The clonotype was recovered from a human donor with alopecia areata. This material consisted of CD4+ T cells sorted from blood, taken at week 0. This chain joins TRBV7-2 and TRBJ2-7; D is undetermined. CDR3 nucleotide sequence: TGTGCCAGCAGCTTAGACAGCGCCGCCTCCTACGAGCAGTACTTC. Its translation: CASSLDSAASYEQYF.